A single sample is the source of the 10 T cell receptor beta chains below, sequenced in a study of cytotoxic CD8 clonotypes in ibrutinib-treated CLL. The method was immunoSEQ multiplex PCR; TCRdb's version includes in-frame clones alone and lacks a portion of them. Among some 35,000 clones, 71% were seen once, and the ten largest hold roughly a sixth. The sample consisted of PBMCs, taken at disease progression, from a patient treated with ibrutinib. Every receptor here comes from a human donor with chronic lymphocytic leukemia.

The chain carries TRBV6-5 and TRBJ2-5, with 7 bases matching TRBD1. The CDR3 has 14 amino acids. Germline trimming cut 5 bases from V and 4 bases from J; bases unmatched to any gene: 7. The germline gives CDR1 MNHEY, CDR2 SVGAGI. Written as DNA, the CDR3 is TGTGCCAGCAGTGCCGGGACAGTTAGAGAGACCCAGTACTTC. As protein: CASSAGTVRETQYF.

This clone was seen many times. CDR3 sequence (DNA): TGTGCCAGCAGCCGCCACAGGGAGGAAAAACTGTTTTTT. Translation: CASSRHREEKLFF. The J gene is TRBJ1-4, the V gene TRBV6-5, with D possibly matching TRBD1 (6 bases). The CDR3 length is 13 residues. Germline loops: CDR1 MNHEY, CDR2 SVGAGI. Deletions cut 6 bases from V and 8 bases from J, with 13 bases between.

The rearrangement links TRBV5-4 to TRBJ1-2, with D perhaps matching TRBD1 (6 bases). The CDR3 runs 13 residues. The V gene's germline CDR1 is SGHNT and CDR2 YYREEE (reference sequence). Trimming pared 4 bases from V and 0 bases from J, leaving 7 bases between. CDR3 in amino acids: CASSHRANYGYTF. DNA of the CDR3: TGTGCCAGCAGCCACAGGGCTAACTATGGCTACACCTTC.

Notes on this clone: Other nucleotide sequences from this sample produce the same CDR3. The chain has TRBV5-1 and TRBJ1-1; the D is unclear. Germline CDR1 SGHRS, CDR2 YFSETQ. The CDR3 consists of 15 residues. V was trimmed by 0 bases and J by 0 bases, leaving 9 bases between them. CDR3 sequence: CASSLGTGLNTEAFF. The CDR3 nucleotides are TGCGCCAGCAGCTTGGGGACGGGTTTGAACACTGAAGCTTTCTTT.

The V gene is TRBV2, the J gene TRBJ2-3, with 12 bases that match TRBD2. Unmatched junction bases numbered 7, after V lost 6 bases and J lost 3 bases. There are 16 residues in the CDR3. Germline V gene data show CDR1 as SNHLY and CDR2 as FYNNEI. This CDR3 reads CASRAETSGGTDTQYF. CDR3 DNA: TGTGCCAGCAGGGCCGAGACTAGCGGGGGTACAGATACGCAGTATTTT.

The V gene is TRBV6-6, the J gene TRBJ2-1; 7 positions agree with TRBD1. The CDR3 runs 13 residues. Germline assignment: CDR1 MNHNY and CDR2 SVGAGI (reference sequence). The junction had 6 bases not matched to a gene; V was cut back by 5 bases and J by 8 bases. DNA of the CDR3: TGTGCCAGCAGTCTAGTTCAGGGGGATGAGCAGTTCTTC. This sequence encodes CASSLVQGDEQFF.

This chain uses TRBV5-1 with TRBJ1-1; D perhaps matches TRBD1 (5 bases). The germline V and J ends were trimmed by 4 bases and 1 base, with 17 bases remaining between them. Germline CDR1 reads SGHRS; CDR2 reads YFSETQ. The length of the CDR3 is 16 residues. The CDR3 coding sequence is TGCGCCAGCAGCCCTGATCGGGGCCTGGGGAACACTGAAGCTTTCTTT. This codes for CASSPDRGLGNTEAFF.

The V and J genes are TRBV2 and TRBJ1-6, with no clear D. Deletions cut 6 bases from V and 6 bases from J, with 9 bases between. Germline V gene lookup returns CDR1 SNHLY and CDR2 FYNNEI. The length of the CDR3 is 13 residues. DNA for the CDR3: TGTGCCAGCAGCGGAGAGGGTAATTCACCCCTCCACTTT. It specifies CASSGEGNSPLHF.

This clone was detected a few times. This rearrangement joins TRBV10-3 to TRBJ2-2; perhaps TRBD1 as D (6 bases). Trimming took off 6 bases at V and 4 bases at J, with 12 bases between the two ends. Looked up from germline, CDR1 is ENHRY and CDR2 is SYGVKD. CDR3 length equals 14 residues. In nucleotides, the CDR3 is TGTGCCATCAGCCGACAGGCCTCCACCGGGGAGCTGTTTTTT. This codes for CAISRQASTGELFF.

In its sample, this clone was seen once. This rearrangement joins TRBV19 to TRBJ1-5, with 7 bases matching TRBD1. There are 16 residues in the CDR3. J lost 0 bases, V lost 3 bases, and 5 bases had no gene match. Germline V gene lookup returns CDR1 LNHDA and CDR2 SQIVND (reference sequence). CDR3 sequence: CASSIWDRYSNQPQHF. CDR3 nucleotides: TGTGCCAGTAGTATCTGGGACAGATATAGCAATCAGCCCCAGCATTTT.